The source of this TCR beta chain is a study of blood T cell repertoires in COVID-19. The repertoire was sequenced with immunoSEQ multiplex PCR; TCRdb's copy has only in-frame clones and lacks some. This sample has some 180,000 clones, with 88% found just once. The sample consisted of peripheral blood. The receptor was isolated from a man aged 35 to 55 with active or convalescent COVID-19.

CDR3 amino acids: CASSETENMNTEAFF. As DNA, the CDR3 is TGTGCCAGCAGTGAAACAGAGAACATGAACACTGAAGCTTTCTTT. The genes are TRBV2 and TRBJ1-1; D gene unclear. This CDR3 is 15 amino acids long. Germline-derived CDR1 and CDR2 are SNHLY and FYNNEI. V was pared by 2 bases and J by 0 bases, with 10 bases between.